The clone carrying this T cell receptor (beta chain) was seen just once. Antigen: not known. There are 15 residues in the CDR3. The germline V gene has CDR1 SGDLS and CDR2 YYNGEE. The ends lost 4 bases at V and 7 bases at J; junction bases unmatched: 10. Some clones are missing from TCRdb's copy, which holds only in-frame ones; the method was immunoSEQ multiplex PCR. The table has roughly 2.2 million clones, around 90% seen once; the top ten hold about 0.36%. The sample belongs to a study of shared clonotypes between healthy human individuals. Looking at the study overall: Sampling drew on donors who were a couple of women and a few men aged 18 to 49.

Overall study results and limits: Memory subsets generally showed lower estimated richness than naive subsets.

This clonotype was sampled from a man younger than 35 in good health. Some clones in this sample may be carry-over from other donors' samples. What was sequenced was naive CD4+ T cells from PBMCs. Subset noted: CD45RA+ positively selected. V and J are TRBV9 and TRBJ2-1; 8 nucleotides line up with TRBD1. CDR3 amino acids: CASSSSGQVFNEQFF. In DNA, the CDR3 is TGTGCCAGCAGCAGCTCGGGACAGGTCTTTAATGAGCAGTTCTTC.